This T cell receptor beta chain originates from a study of human T cells and chemical hapten exposure. Across the study: 2% DPC applied to a roughly 2 cm by roughly 2 cm arm area sensitized donors. Overall study findings and caveats: Each of the donors had alopecia, so their immune responses may not resemble those of healthy people.

Time point denoted: pre-sensitization, week 0. Described treatment: therapeutic diphenylcyclopropenone sensitization with weekly scalp DPC. Patients had alopecia, were aged 18 to 70, and were not pregnant. Germline lookup yields CDR1 SGHVS and CDR2 FNYEAQ. The J segment lost 7 bases and the V segment lost 8 bases, leaving 2 bases of the junction unmatched. The CDR3 spans 12 residues. The library put unique molecular identifiers onto individual cDNA molecules. Via MiXCR, TCRdb re-called the RACE reads, giving one row per CDR3 protein. The sample holds about 350,000 distinct CDR3 sequences, over 5% seen once. This clonotype was recorded many times. The antigen is undetermined.

The rearrangement joins TRBV7-6 to TRBJ1-4; TRBD1 matches at 9 bases. The origin of this receptor is a young woman with alopecia areata. Some clones in this sample may be carry-over from other donors' samples. The source was whole blood, collected in connection with sensitization to the hapten diphenylcyclopropenone (DPC). CDR3 DNA sequence: TGTGCCAGCGGGACAGGGACTGAAAAACTGTTTTTT. Protein sequence: CASGTGTEKLFF. The full variable domain, in which reference TRBV7-6 and TRBJ1-4 provide the parts outside the CDR3, is GAGVSQSPRYKVTKRGQDVALRCDPISGHVSLYWYRQALGQGPEFLTYFNYEAQQDKSGLPNDRFSAERPEGSISTLTIQRTEQRDSAMYRCASGTGTEKLFFGSGTQLSVL.